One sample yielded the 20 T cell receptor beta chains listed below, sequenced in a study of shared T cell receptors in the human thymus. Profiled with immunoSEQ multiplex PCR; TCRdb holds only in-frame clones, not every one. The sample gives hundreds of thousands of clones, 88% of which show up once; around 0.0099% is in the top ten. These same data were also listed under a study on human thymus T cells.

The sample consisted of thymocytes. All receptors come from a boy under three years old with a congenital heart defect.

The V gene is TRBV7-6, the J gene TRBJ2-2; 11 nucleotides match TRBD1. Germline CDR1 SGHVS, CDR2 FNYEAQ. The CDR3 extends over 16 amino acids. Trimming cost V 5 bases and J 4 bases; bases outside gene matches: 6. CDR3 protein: CASSHGTGGVTGELFF. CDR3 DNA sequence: TGTGCCAGCAGCCATGGGACAGGGGGAGTCACCGGGGAGCTGTTTTTT. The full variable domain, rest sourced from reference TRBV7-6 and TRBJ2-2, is GAGVSQSPRYKVTKRGQDVALRCDPISGHVSLYWYRQALGQGPEFLTYFNYEAQQDKSGLPNDRFSAERPEGSISTLTIQRTEQRDSAMYRCASSHGTGGVTGELFFGEGSRLTVL.

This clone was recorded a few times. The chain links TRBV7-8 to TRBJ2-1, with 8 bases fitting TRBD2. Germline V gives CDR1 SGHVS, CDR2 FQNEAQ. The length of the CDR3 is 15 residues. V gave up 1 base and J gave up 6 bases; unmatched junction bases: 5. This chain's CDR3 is CASSLVAGGGNEQFF. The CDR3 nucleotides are TGTGCCAGCAGCTTAGTGGCGGGAGGTGGCAATGAGCAGTTCTTC.

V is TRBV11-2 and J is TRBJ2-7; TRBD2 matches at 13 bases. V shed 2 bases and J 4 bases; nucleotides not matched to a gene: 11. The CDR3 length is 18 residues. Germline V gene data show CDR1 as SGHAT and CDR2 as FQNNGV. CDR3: CASSLPSTSGRLEYEQYF. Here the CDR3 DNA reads TGTGCCAGCAGCTTACCTTCGACTAGCGGGAGGTTAGAGTACGAGCAGTACTTC.

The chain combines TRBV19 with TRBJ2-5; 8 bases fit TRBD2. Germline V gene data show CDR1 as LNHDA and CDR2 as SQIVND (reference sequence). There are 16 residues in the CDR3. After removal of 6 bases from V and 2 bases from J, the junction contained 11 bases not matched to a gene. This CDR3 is CASSGRAKGGQETQYF. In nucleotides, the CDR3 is TGTGCCAGTAGCGGGAGGGCCAAAGGTGGGCAAGAGACCCAGTACTTC.

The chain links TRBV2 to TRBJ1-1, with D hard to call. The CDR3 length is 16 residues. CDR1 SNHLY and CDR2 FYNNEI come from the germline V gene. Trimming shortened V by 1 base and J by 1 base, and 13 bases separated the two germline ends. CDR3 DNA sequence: TGTGCCAGCAGTGAAGATGTTCTTAAACAGAACACTGAAGCTTTCTTT. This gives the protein CASSEDVLKQNTEAFF.

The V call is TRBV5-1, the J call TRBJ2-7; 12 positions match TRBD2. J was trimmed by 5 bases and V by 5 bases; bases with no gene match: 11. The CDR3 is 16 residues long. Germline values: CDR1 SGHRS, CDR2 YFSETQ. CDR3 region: CASRKFPGLAGDEQYF. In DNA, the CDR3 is TGCGCCAGCAGGAAATTCCCGGGACTAGCGGGTGACGAGCAGTACTTC. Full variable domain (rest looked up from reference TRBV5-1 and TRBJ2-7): KAGVTQTPRYLIKTRGQQVTLSCSPISGHRSVSWYQQTPGQGLQFLFEYFSETQRNKGNFPGRFSGRQFSNSRSEMNVSTLELGDSALYLCASRKFPGLAGDEQYFGPGTRLTVT.

CDR3 bases: TGTGCCAGCAGTTCGTTCCAGAGGACTAATGAAAAACTGTTTTTT. Amino acids: CASSSFQRTNEKLFF. This rearrangement joins TRBV28 to TRBJ1-4; D unclear. Germline V lookup: CDR1 MDHEN, CDR2 SYDVKM. Trimming took off 4 bases at V and 2 bases at J, with 11 bases between the two ends. This CDR3 is 15 amino acids long. Full variable domain (rest looked up from reference TRBV28 and TRBJ1-4): DVKVTQSSRYLVKRTGEKVFLECVQDMDHENMFWYRQDPGLGLRLIYFSYDVKMKEKGDIPEGYSVSREKKERFSLILESASTNQTSMYLCASSSFQRTNEKLFFGSGTQLSVL.

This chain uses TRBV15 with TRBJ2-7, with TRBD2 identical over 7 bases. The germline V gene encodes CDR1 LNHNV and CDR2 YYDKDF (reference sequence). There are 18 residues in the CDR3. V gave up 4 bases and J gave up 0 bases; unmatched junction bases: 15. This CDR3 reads CATSTLPLSRGSSYEQYF. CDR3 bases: TGTGCCACCAGCACACTACCCCTTTCGCGGGGGAGCTCCTACGAGCAGTACTTC.

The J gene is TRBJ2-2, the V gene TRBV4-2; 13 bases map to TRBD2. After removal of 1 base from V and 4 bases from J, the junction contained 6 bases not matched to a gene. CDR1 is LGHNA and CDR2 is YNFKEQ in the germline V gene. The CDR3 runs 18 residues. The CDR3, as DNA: TGTGCCAGCAGCCAAGTTCGGACTAGCGGGAGTTCCACCGGGGAGCTGTTTTTT. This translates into CASSQVRTSGSSTGELFF.

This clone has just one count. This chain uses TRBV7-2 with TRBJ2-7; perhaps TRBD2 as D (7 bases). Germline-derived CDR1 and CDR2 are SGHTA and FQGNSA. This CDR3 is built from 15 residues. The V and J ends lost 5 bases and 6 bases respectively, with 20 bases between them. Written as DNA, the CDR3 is TGTGCCAGCAGCACTAGCGTCCGGAGGGGGGGCGAGCAGTACTTC. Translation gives CASSTSVRRGGEQYF.

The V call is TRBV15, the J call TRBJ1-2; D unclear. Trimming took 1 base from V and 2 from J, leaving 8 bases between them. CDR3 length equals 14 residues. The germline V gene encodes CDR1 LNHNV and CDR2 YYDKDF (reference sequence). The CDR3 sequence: CATSRAGENYGYTF. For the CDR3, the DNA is TGTGCCACCAGCAGAGCCGGGGAGAACTATGGCTACACCTTC. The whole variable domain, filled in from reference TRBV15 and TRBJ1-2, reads DAMVIQNPRYQVTQFGKPVTLSCSQTLNHNVMYWYQQKSSQAPKLLFHYYDKDFNNEADTPDNFQSRRPNTSFCFLDIRSPGLGDTAMYLCATSRAGENYGYTFGSGTRLTVV.

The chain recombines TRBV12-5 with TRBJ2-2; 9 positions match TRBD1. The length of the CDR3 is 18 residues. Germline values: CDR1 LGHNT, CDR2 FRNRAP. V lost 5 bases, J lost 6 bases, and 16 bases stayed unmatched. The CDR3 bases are TGTGCTAGTGGTCATACACTAACAGGGGGCAAGCCCCCCGGGGAGCTGTTTTTT. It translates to CASGHTLTGGKPPGELFF.

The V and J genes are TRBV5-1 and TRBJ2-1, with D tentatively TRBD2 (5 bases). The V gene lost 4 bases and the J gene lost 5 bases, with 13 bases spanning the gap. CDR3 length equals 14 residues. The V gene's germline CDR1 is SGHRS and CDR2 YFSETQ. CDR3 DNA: TGCGCCAGCAGCACTAAGACTATAGACAATGAGCAGTTCTTC. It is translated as CASSTKTIDNEQFF.

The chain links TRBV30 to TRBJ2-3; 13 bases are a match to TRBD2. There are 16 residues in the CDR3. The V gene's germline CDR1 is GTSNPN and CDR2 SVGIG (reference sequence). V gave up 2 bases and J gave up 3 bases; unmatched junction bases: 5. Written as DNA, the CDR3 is TGTGCCTGGAGTTCTACTAGCGGGAGGGGTACAGATACGCAGTATTTT. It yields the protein CAWSSTSGRGTDTQYF.

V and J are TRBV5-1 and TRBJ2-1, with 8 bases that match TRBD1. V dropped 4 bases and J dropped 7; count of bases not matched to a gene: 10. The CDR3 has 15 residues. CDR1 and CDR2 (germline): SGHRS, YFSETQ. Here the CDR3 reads CASSSLGQEGNEQFF. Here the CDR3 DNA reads TGCGCCAGCAGCAGTTTGGGACAGGAGGGAAATGAGCAGTTCTTC.

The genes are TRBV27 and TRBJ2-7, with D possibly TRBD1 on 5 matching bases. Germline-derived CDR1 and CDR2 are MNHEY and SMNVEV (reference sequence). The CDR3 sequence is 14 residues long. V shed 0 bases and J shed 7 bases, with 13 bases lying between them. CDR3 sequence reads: CASSLSHDRSEQYF. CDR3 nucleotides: TGTGCCAGCAGTTTATCCCACGACAGATCTGAGCAGTACTTC.

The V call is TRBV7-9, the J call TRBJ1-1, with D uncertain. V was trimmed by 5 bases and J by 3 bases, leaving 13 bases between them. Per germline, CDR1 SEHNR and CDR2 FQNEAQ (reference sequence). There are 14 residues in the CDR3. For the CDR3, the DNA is TGTGCCAGCAGCCCCCGGGTGGCGGACACTGAAGCTTTCTTT. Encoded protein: CASSPRVADTEAFF. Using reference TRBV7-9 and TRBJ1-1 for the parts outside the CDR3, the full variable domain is DTGVSQNPRHKITKRGQNVTFRCDPISEHNRLYWYRQTLGQGPEFLTYFQNEAQLEKSRLLSDRFSAERPKGSFSTLEIQRTEQGDSAMYLCASSPRVADTEAFFGQGTRLTVV.

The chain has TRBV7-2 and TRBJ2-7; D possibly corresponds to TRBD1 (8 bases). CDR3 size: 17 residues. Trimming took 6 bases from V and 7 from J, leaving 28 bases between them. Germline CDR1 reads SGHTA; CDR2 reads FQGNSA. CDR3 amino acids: CASSIKGGDRSSWEQYF. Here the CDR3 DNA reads TGTGCCAGCAGTATTAAGGGAGGGGACAGGTCCTCCTGGGAGCAGTACTTC.

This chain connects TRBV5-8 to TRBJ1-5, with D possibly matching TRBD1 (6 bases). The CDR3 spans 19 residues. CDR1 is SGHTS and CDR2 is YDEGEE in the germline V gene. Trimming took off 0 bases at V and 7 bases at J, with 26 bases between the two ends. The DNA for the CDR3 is TGTGCCAGCAGCTTGGTTTTTTTATCGGGACACCTCGGGAGGCAGCCCCAGCATTTT. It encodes CASSLVFLSGHLGRQPQHF.

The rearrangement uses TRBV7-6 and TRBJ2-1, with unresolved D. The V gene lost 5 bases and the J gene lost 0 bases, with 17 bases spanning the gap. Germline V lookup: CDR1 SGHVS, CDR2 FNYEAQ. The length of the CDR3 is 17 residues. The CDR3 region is CASSPFGALSSYNEQFF. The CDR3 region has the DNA TGTGCCAGCAGCCCGTTCGGAGCCCTGAGCTCCTACAATGAGCAGTTCTTC.